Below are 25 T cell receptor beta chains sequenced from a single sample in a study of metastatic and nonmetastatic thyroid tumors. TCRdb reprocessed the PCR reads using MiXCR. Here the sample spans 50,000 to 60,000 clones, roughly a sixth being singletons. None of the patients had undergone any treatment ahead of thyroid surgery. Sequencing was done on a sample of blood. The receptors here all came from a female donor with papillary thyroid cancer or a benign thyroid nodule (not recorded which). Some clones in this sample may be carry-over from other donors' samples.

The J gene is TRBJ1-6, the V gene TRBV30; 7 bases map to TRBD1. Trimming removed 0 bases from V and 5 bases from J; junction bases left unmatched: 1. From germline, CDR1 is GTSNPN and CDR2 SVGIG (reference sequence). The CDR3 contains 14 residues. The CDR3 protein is CAWSVGQDNSPLHF. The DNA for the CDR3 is TGTGCCTGGAGTGTCGGACAGGATAATTCACCCCTCCACTTT.

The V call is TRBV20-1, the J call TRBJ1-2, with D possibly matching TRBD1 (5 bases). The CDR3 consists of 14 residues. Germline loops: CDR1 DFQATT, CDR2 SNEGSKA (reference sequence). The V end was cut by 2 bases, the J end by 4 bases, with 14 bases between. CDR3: CSARKKWRGYGYTF. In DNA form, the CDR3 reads TGCAGTGCTAGAAAGAAGTGGAGGGGCTATGGCTACACCTTC.

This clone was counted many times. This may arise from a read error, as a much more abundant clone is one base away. The CDR3 coding sequence is TGTGCCAGCAGTGCCAGGACAGGGCTTAATGAAAAACTGCTTTTT. This sequence encodes CASSARTGLNEKLLF. The chain recombines TRBV12-3 or TRBV12-4 with TRBJ1-4; TRBD1 agrees at 8 bases. CDR3 length: 15 amino acids.

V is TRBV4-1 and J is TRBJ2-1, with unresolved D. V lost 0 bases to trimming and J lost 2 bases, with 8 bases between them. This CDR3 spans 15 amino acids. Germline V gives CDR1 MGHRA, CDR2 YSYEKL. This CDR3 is CASSQEYSTYNEQFF. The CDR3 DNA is TGCGCCAGCAGCCAAGAGTACTCGACCTACAATGAGCAGTTCTTC.

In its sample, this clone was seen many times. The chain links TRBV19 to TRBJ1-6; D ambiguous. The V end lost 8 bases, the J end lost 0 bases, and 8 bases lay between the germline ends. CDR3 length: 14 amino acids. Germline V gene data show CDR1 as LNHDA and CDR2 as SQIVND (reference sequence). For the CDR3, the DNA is TGTGCCAGTCGAATGAGCTCCTATAATTCACCCCTCCACTTT. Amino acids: CASRMSSYNSPLHF. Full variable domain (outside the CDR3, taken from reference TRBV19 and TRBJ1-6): DGGITQSPKYLFRKEGQNVTLSCEQNLNHDAMYWYRQDPGQGLRLIYYSQIVNDFQKGDIAEGYSVSREKKESFPLTVTSAQKNPTAFYLCASRMSSYNSPLHFGNGTRLTVT.

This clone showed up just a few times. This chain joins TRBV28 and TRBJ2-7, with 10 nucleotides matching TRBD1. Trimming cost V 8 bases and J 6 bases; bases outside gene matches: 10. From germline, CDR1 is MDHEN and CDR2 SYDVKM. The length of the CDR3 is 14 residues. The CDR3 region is CASGIRDRGGEQYF. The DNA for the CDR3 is TGTGCCAGCGGGATCCGGGACAGGGGCGGCGAGCAGTACTTC.

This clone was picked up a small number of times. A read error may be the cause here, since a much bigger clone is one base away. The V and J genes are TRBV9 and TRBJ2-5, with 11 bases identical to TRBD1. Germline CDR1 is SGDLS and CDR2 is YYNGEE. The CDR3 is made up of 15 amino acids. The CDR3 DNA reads TGTGCCAGCAGCGTGGGGGACAGGGGGGTAGAGGCCCAGTACTTC. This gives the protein CASSVGDRGVEAQYF.

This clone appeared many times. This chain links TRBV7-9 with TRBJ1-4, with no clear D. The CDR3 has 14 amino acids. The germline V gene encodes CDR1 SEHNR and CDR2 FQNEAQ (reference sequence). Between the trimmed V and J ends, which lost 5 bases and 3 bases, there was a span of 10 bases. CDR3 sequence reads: CASSGGWANEKLFF. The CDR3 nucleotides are TGTGCCAGCAGCGGAGGGTGGGCTAATGAAAAACTGTTTTTT.

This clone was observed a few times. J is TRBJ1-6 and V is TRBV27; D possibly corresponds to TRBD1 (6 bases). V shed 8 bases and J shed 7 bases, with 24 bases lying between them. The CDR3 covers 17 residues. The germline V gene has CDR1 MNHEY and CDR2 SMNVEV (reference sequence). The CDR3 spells CASRQSAKGEVNSPLHF. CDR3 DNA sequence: TGTGCCAGCCGGCAGAGCGCAAAGGGGGAAGTAAATTCACCCCTCCACTTT.

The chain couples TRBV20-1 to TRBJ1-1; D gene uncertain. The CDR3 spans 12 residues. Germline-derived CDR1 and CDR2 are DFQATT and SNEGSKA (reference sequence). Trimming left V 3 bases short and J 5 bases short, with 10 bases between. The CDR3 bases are TGCAGTGCTAGGTTGAGGGAAACTGAAGCTTTCTTT. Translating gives CSARLRETEAFF.

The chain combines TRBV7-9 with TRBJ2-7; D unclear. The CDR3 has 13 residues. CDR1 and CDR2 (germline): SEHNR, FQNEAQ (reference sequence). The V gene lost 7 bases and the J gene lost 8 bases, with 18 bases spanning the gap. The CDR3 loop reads CASIPRGAGQQYF. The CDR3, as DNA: TGTGCCAGCATCCCCCGAGGAGCTGGGCAGCAGTACTTC.

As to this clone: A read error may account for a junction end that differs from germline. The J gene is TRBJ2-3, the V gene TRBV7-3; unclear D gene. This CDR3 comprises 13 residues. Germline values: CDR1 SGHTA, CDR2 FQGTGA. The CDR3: CASISHSTDTQYF. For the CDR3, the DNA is TGTGCCAGCATCTCACACAGCACAGATACGCAATATTTT. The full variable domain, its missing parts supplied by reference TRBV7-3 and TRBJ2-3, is GAGVSQTPSNKVTEKGKYVELRCDPISGHTALYWYRQSLGQGPEFLIYFQGTGAADDSGLPNDRFFAVRPEGSVSTLKIQRTERGDSAVYLCASISHSTDTQYFGPGTRLTVL.

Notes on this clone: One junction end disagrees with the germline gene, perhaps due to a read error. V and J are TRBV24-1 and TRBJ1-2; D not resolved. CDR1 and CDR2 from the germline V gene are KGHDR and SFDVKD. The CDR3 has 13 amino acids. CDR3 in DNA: TGCGCCTCCCTCTACAGCGCCCTAAGCGGCTACACCTTC. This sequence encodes CASLYSALSGYTF.

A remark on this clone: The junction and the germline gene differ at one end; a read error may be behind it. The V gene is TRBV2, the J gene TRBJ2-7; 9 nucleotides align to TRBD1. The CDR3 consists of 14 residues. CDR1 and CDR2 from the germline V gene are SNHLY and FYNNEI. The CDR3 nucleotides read TGTGCCAACAGTGAACAGGGGGCGTACTACGAGCAGTACTTC. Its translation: CANSEQGAYYEQYF.

The CDR3 spells CASSQMSANEKLFF. In DNA form, the CDR3 reads TGTGCCAGCAGCCAGATGTCGGCTAATGAAAAACTGTTTTTT. The rearrangement links TRBV7-2 to TRBJ1-4; D unresolved. Germline-derived CDR1 and CDR2 are SGHTA and FQGNSA. V was cut by 5 bases and J by 3 bases, with 10 bases left in between. CDR3 length: 14 amino acids.

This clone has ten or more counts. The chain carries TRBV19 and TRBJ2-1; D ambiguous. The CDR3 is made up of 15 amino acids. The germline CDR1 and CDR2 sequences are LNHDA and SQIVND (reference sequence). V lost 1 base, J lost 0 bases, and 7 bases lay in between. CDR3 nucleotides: TGTGCCAGTAGTATAGGTCGCAACTCCTACAATGAGCAGTTCTTC. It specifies CASSIGRNSYNEQFF.

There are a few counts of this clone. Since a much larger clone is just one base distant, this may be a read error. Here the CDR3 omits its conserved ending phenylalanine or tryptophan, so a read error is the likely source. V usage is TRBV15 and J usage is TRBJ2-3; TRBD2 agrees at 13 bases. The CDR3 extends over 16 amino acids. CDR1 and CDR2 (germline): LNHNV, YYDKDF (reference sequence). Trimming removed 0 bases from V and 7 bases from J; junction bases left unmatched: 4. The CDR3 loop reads CATSRDRTSGSNTQYL. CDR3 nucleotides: TGTGCCACCAGCAGAGATCGGACTAGCGGGAGTAATACGCAGTATCTT.

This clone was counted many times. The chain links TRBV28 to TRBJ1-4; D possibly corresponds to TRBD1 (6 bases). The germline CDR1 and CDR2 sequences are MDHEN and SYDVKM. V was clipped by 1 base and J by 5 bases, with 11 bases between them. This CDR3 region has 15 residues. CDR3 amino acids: CASSLLGGGNEKLFF. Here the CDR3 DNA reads TGTGCCAGCAGTTTATTGGGGGGCGGGAATGAAAAACTGTTTTTT.

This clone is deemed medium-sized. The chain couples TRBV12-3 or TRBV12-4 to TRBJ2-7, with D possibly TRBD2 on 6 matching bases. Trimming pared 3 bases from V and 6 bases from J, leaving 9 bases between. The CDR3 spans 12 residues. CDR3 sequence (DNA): TGTGCCAGCAGTTTTCAGGGAGGCGAGCAGTACTTC. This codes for CASSFQGGEQYF.

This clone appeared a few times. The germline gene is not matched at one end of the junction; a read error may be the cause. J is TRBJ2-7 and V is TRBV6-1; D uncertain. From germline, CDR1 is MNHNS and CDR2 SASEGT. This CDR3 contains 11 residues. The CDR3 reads CASSVTLEQYF. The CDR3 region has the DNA TGCGCCAGCAGTGTCACTCTAGAGCAGTACTTC.

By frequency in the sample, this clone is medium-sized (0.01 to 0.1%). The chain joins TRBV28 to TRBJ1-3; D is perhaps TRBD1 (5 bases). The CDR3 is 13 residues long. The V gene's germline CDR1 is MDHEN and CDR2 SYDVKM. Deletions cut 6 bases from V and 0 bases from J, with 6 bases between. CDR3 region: CASRDTSGNTIYF. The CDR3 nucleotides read TGTGCCAGCAGGGACACCTCTGGAAACACCATATATTTT.

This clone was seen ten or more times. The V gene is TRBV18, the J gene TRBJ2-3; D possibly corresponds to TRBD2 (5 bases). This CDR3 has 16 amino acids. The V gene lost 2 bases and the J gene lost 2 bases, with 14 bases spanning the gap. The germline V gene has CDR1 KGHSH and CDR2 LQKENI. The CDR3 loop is CASSPAGKRLTDTQYF. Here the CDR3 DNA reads TGTGCCAGCTCACCAGCGGGCAAAAGACTCACAGATACGCAGTATTTT.

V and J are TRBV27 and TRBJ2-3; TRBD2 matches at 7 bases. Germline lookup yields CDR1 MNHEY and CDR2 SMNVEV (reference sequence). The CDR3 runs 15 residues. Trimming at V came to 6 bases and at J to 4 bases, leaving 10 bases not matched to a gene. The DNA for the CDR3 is TGTGCCAGCAGCGGGACTATACCTATAGCAGATACGCAGTATTTT. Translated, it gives CASSGTIPIADTQYF.

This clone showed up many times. CDR3 coding DNA: TGTGCCAGCAGTTTACCGTTGACAGGCTCTGGAAACACCATATATTTT. As protein: CASSLPLTGSGNTIYF. This sequence joins TRBV28 and TRBJ1-3; TRBD1 is a possible D gene (6 bases). CDR3 length equals 16 residues. Trimming took 2 bases from V and 0 from J, leaving 11 bases between them. Germline V CDR1 and CDR2: MDHEN, SYDVKM.

CDR3 sequence (DNA): TGCAGTGTCCTGTGTACAGGTCGCACAGATACGCAGTATTTT. Amino acids: CSVLCTGRTDTQYF. The rearrangement uses TRBV20-1 and TRBJ2-3, with TRBD1 as a possible D gene (5 bases). Trimming shortened V by 7 bases and J by 1 base, and 15 bases separated the two germline ends. The CDR3 loop spans 14 amino acids. The germline gives CDR1 DFQATT, CDR2 SNEGSKA (reference sequence).